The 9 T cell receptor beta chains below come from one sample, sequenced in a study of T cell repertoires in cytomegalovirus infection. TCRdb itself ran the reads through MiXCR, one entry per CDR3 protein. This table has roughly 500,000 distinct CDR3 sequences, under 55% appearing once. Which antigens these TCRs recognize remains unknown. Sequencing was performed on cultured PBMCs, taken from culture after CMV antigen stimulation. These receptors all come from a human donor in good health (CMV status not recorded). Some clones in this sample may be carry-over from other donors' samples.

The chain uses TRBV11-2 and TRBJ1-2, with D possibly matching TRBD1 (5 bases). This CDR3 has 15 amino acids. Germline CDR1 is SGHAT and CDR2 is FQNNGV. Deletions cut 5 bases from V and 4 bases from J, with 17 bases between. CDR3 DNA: TGTGCCAGCAGCCCCCCCTCGACAGCTATCTATGGCTACACCTTC. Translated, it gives CASSPPSTAIYGYTF.

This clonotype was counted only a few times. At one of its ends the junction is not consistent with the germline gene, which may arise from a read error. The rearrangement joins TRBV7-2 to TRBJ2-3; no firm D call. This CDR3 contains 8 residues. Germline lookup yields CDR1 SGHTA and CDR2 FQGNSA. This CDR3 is CASSLPRF. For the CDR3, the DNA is TGTGCCAGCAGCTTGCCTAGGTTT.

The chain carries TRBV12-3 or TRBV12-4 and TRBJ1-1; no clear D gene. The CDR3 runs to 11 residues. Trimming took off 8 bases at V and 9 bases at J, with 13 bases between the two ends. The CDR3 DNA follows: TGTGCCAGCTTTTACGGGCAGCAAGCTTTCTTT. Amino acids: CASFYGQQAFF.

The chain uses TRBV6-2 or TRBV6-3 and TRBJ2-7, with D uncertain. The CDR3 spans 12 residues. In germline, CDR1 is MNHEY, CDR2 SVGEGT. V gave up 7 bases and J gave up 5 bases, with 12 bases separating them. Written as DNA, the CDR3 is TGTGCCAGCACCGAAACCCTCCACGAGCAGTACTTC. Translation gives CASTETLHEQYF.

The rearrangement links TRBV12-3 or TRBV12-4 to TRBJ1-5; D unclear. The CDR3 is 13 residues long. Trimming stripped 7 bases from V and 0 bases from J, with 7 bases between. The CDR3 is CASTYYSNQPQHF. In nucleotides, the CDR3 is TGTGCCAGCACCTACTATAGCAATCAGCCCCAGCATTTT.

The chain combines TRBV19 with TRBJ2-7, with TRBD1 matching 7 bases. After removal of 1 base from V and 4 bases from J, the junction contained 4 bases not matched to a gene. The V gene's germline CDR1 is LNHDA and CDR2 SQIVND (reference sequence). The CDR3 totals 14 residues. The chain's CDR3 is CASSIVDRAYEQYF. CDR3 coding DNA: TGTGCCAGTAGTATAGTCGACAGGGCATACGAGCAGTACTTC.

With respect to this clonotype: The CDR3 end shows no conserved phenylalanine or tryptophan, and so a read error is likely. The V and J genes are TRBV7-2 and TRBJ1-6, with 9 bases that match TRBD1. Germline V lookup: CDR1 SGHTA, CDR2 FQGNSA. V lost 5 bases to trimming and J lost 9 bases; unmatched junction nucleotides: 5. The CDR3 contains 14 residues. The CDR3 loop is CASSARDRVSPLHL. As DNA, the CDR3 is TGTGCCAGCAGCGCCCGGGACAGGGTTTCACCCCTCCACCTT.

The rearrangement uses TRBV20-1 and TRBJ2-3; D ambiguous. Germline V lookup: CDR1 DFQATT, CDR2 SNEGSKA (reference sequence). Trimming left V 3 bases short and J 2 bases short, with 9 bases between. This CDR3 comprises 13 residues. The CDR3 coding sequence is TGCAGTGCTAGCGGGCGGACCACAGATACGCAGTATTTT. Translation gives CSASGRTTDTQYF.

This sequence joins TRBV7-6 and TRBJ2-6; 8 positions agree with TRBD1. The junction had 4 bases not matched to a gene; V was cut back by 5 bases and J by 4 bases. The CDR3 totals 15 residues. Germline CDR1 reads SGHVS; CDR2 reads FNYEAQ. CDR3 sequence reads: CASSLDRAGANVLTF. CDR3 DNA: TGTGCCAGCAGCCTGGACAGGGCCGGGGCCAACGTCCTGACTTTC.